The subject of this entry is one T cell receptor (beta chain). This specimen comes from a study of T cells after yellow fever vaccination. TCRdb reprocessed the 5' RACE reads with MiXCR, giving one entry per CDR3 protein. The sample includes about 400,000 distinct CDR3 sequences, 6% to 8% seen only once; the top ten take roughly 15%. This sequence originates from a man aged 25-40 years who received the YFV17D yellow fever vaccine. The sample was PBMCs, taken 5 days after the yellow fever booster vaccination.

The CDR3 reads CASSQDFNTQYF. The CDR3 coding sequence is TGTGCCAGCAGTCAGGACTTTAATACGCAGTATTTT. V gene TRBV12-3 or TRBV12-4 combines with J gene TRBJ2-3; D is perhaps TRBD2 (5 bases). This CDR3 is 12 amino acids long. Trimming took off 5 bases at V and 7 bases at J, with 10 bases between the two ends.